This TCR beta chain was documented in a study of blood T cell repertoires in COVID-19. As for the study in general: Donors in the United States, Italy and Spain gave samples during acute or convalescent COVID-19.

The data were produced by immunoSEQ multiplex PCR, yet TCRdb's version contains in-frame clones alone and is incomplete. Among around 500,000 clones listed, about nine tenths were seen once. V gave up 3 bases and J gave up 8 bases; unmatched junction bases: 12. Germline V lookup: CDR1 SEHNR, CDR2 FQNEAQ (reference sequence). The CDR3 contains 16 residues. Participant-given clinical history determined each cohort assignment. Two negative PCRs, clearance, or symptom resolution were required of recovered Cohort 3 donors. Input material: PBMCs or T cells enriched from blood (not recorded which). The receptor's source is a woman aged 55-70 years who had recovered from COVID-19. The gene calls are TRBV7-9 and TRBJ1-2; the match to TRBD1 covers 10 bases. CDR3 nucleotide sequence: TGTGCCAGCAGCTTTTCGGACAGGGGGGTATCGGAGGGCTACACCTTC. Translating gives CASSFSDRGVSEGYTF.